This T cell receptor (beta chain) was identified during a study of blood T cells in healthy people across ages. Primed by a sample-barcoded 5' primer and a J-beta primer mix, a second PCR proceeded for about 6 to 11 cycles. A single record per CDR3 protein comes from TCRdb applying MiXCR to the 5' RACE reads. The sample consists of fewer than 2 million distinct CDR3 sequences, around 42% of them appearing once. The people who gave samples were healthy Caucasians from Russia, aged about 6 to 100. Isolating PBMCs gave at least 6.5 million of these cells per sample. The CDR3 extends over 16 amino acids. Germline CDR1 is SQVTM and CDR2 is ANQGSEA. V lost 5 bases and J lost 1; bases outside the gene matches: 9.

Sequencing was performed on blood. This TCR was sampled from a human donor in good health. This chain uses TRBV29-1 with TRBJ2-3, with TRBD2 matching 10 bases. CDR3 nucleotide sequence: TGCAGCGTTATAGGTCCGAGCGGGGGGGGCACAGATACGCAGTATTTT. Residues: CSVIGPSGGGTDTQYF.